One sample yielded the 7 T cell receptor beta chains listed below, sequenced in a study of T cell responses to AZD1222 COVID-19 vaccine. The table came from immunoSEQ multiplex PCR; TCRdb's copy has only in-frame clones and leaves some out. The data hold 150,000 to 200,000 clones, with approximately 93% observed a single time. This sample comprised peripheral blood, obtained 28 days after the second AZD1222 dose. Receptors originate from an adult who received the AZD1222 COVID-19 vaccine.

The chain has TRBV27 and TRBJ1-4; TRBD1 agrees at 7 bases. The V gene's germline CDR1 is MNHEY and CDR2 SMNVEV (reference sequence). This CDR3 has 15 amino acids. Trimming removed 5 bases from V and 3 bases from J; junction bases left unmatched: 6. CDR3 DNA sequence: TGTGCCAGCAGTACCTTACAGGGGTCTAATGAAAAACTGTTTTTT. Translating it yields CASSTLQGSNEKLFF.

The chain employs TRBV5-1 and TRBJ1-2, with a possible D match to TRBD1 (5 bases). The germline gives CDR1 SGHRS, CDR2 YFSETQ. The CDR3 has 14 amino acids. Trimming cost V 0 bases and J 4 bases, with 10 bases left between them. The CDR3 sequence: CASSLEGFGYGYTF. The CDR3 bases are TGCGCCAGCAGCTTGGAGGGGTTCGGCTATGGCTACACCTTC.

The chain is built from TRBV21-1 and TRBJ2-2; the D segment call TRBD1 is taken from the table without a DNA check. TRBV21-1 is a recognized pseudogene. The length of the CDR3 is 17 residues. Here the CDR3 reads CASSKACDRDPTGELFF. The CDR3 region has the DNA TGTGCCAGCAGCAAAGCATGTGACAGGGATCCCACCGGGGAGCTGTTTTTT.

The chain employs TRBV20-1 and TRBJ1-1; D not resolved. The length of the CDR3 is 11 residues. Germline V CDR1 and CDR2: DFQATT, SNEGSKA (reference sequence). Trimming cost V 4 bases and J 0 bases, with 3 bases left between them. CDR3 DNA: TGCAGTGCTAAGATGAACACTGAAGCTTTCTTT. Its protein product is CSAKMNTEAFF.

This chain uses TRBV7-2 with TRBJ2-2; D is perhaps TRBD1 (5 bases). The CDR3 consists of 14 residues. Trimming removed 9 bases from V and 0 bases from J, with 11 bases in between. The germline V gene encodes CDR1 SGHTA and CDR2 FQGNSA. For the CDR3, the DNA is TGTGCCAGTCGGGCAGGGCCGAACACCGGGGAGCTGTTTTTT. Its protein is CASRAGPNTGELFF.

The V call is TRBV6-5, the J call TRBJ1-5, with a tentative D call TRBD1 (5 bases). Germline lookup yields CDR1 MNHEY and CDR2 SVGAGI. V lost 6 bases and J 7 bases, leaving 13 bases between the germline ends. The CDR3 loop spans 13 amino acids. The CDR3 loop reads CASRGGARQPQHF. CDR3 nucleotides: TGTGCCAGCAGGGGTGGGGCACGACAGCCCCAGCATTTT.

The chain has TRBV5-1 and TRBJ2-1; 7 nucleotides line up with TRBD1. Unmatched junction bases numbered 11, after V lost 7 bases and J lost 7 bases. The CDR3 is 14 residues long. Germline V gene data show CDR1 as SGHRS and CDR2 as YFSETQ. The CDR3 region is CASQGQSFFNEQFF. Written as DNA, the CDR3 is TGCGCCAGCCAGGGACAGTCTTTCTTTAATGAGCAGTTCTTC.